Listed here are 8 T cell receptor beta chains from one sample, sequenced in a study of control samples from healthy donors and cancer patients. Clones were sequenced by immunoSEQ multiplex PCR, and TCRdb holds only the in-frame ones, with some missing. The repertoire holds 200,000 to 250,000 clones, with just under 95% as singletons. Sequencing used blood. The receptors were gathered from a man in his fifties in good health.

The CDR3 loop reads CASSQGKGSQHF. In nucleotides, the CDR3 is TGTGCCAGCAGCCAAGGTAAGGGATCCCAGCATTTT. The chain employs TRBV3-1 (or the pseudogene TRBV3-2) and TRBJ1-5; D gene unclear. The length of the CDR3 is 12 residues. Germline V gene data show CDR1 as LGHDT and CDR2 as YNNKEL (reference sequence). V was trimmed by 1 base and J by 11 bases, leaving 9 bases between them.

The chain links TRBV18 to TRBJ1-5; D not certain. V gave up 3 bases and J gave up 10 bases, with 13 bases separating them. The V gene's germline CDR1 is KGHSH and CDR2 LQKENI. This CDR3 is built from 13 residues. In DNA, the CDR3 is TGTGCCAGCTCACCTGGGCCTGTTGGACCCCAGCATTTT. Translated, it gives CASSPGPVGPQHF.

This sequence joins TRBV6-2 or TRBV6-3 and TRBJ1-1, with D possibly matching TRBD1 (5 bases). The length of the CDR3 is 14 residues. CDR1 and CDR2 from the germline V gene are MNHEY and SVGEGT. V was trimmed by 7 bases and J by 1 base, leaving 13 bases between them. CDR3 region: CASTPLQGNTEAFF. The CDR3, as DNA: TGTGCCAGCACCCCCCTCCAGGGGAACACTGAAGCTTTCTTT.

This chain connects TRBV3-1 (or the pseudogene TRBV3-2) to TRBJ1-2; no firm D call. The CDR3 has 13 amino acids. V lost 6 bases and J lost 2, with 10 bases in between. Germline CDR1 reads LGHDT; CDR2 reads YNNKEL (reference sequence). This CDR3 is CASSPDGNYGYTF. The CDR3, as DNA: TGTGCCAGCAGTCCTGACGGGAACTATGGCTACACCTTC.

The chain joins TRBV5-4 to TRBJ1-2; 9 bases line up with TRBD1. The germline V gene encodes CDR1 SGHNT and CDR2 YYREEE (reference sequence). V shed 4 bases and J 5 bases; nucleotides not matched to a gene: 6. This CDR3 has 14 amino acids. CDR3 sequence (DNA): TGTGCCAGCAGCGGACAGGGGAGTTCATATGGCTACACCTTC. Its protein is CASSGQGSSYGYTF.

The sample holds one count of this clone. V gene TRBV28 combines with J gene TRBJ2-3; tentative D call: TRBD2 (6 bases). Looked up from germline, CDR1 is MDHEN and CDR2 is SYDVKM. This CDR3 contains 15 residues. V was trimmed by 3 bases and J by 9 bases, leaving 19 bases between them. The CDR3 DNA reads as TGTGCCAGCAGTTTCCAGGGTAGGACCCGGGAGACGCAGTATTTT. It encodes CASSFQGRTRETQYF.

This sequence joins TRBV19 and TRBJ1-5; TRBD1 matches at 7 bases. Per the germline V gene, CDR1 is LNHDA and CDR2 is SQIVND (reference sequence). Trimming removed 10 bases from V and 5 bases from J; junction bases left unmatched: 8. CDR3 length: 13 amino acids. The CDR3 DNA reads TGTGCCACCCGGGACAGCCTCCATCAGCCCCAGCATTTT. Its translation is CATRDSLHQPQHF.

This clone was observed a single time. The rearrangement uses TRBV6-5 and TRBJ2-2; D is unresolved. The CDR3 has 16 amino acids. V was clipped by 1 base and J by 0 bases, with 9 bases between them. Germline-derived CDR1 and CDR2 are MNHEY and SVGAGI. CDR3: CASSYFSDTNTGELFF. DNA for the CDR3: TGTGCCAGCAGTTACTTTTCCGATACGAACACCGGGGAGCTGTTTTTT.